Detailed here is one T cell receptor (beta chain). Its antigen is as yet unknown. Profiling relied on immunoSEQ multiplex PCR, and the TCRdb table lists in-frame clones only, not all of them. The table has around 1,900,000 clones, around 93% seen once. The V end was cut by 5 bases, the J end by 5 bases, with 18 bases between. The CDR3 is 15 residues long. Germline assignment: CDR1 MNHEY and CDR2 SMNVEV (reference sequence). The sample belongs to a study of shared clonotypes between healthy human individuals. Findings of the study overall: Across subsets, estimated richness was generally greater for naive than for memory populations.

Terminally differentiated effector memory CD45RA+ cells were excluded from the naive CD8 cells, which were CD45RO-negative and positively selected for CCR7. The TCR sequence derives from a man between 18 and 29 years old in good health. Some clones in this sample may be carry-over from other donors' samples. Specimen: naive CD8+ T cells from PBMCs. The gene calls are TRBV27 and TRBJ1-2; a weak D match, TRBD1 (6 bases). DNA for the CDR3: TGTGCCAGCAGTCCTTCCGCAGGGGCCGTTTATGGCTACACCTTC. Its translation is CASSPSAGAVYGYTF.